This T cell receptor (beta chain) was identified in a study of blood T cell repertoires in COVID-19. Assay: immunoSEQ multiplex PCR; the TCRdb copy retains only in-frame clones and omits some. Here the sample spans 50,000 to 75,000 clones, 65% to 85% being singletons. V shed 2 bases and J 8 bases; nucleotides not matched to a gene: 3. CDR3 length: 13 residues. Material for sequencing was peripheral blood. The chain is built from TRBV12-3 or TRBV12-4 and TRBJ2-1; TRBD2 agrees at 7 bases. This clonotype was obtained from a man between 60 and 70 years old with acute or convalescent COVID-19. CDR3 sequence: CASSLREGDEQFF. CDR3 sequence (DNA): TGTGCCAGCAGTTTAAGGGAGGGCGATGAGCAGTTCTTC.